Listed here are 3 T cell receptor beta chains from one sample, sequenced in a study of CD8 T cells in ankylosing spondylitis. TCRdb called the 5' RACE reads again in MiXCR, with one record for every CDR3 protein. This table has under 250,000 distinct CDR3 sequences, 30% to 40% appearing once. Sequencing input: blood, either unsorted or a sorted T cell fraction (not recorded which). These receptor sequences come from a male donor with ankylosing spondylitis or in good health (not recorded which).

This clonotype has more than one count but fewer than ten. This chain's CDR3 is CSVEDGGDDEQFF. The CDR3 DNA reads as TGCAGCGTTGAAGATGGCGGGGATGATGAGCAGTTCTTC. This rearrangement joins TRBV29-1 to TRBJ2-1; D perhaps matches TRBD2 (6 bases). The CDR3 length is 13 residues. The V gene lost 0 bases and the J gene lost 8 bases, with 11 bases spanning the gap. Per germline, CDR1 SQVTM and CDR2 ANQGSEA.

V is TRBV12-3 or TRBV12-4 and J is TRBJ2-6; D remains unclear. The CDR3 is made up of 17 amino acids. The V gene lost 6 bases and the J gene lost 0 bases, with 15 bases spanning the gap. The CDR3 sequence is CASSVRPSFSGANVLTF. The CDR3 coding sequence is TGTGCCAGCAGCGTTCGGCCATCGTTCTCTGGGGCCAACGTCCTGACTTTC.

Notes on this clonotype: The junction and the germline gene differ at one end; a read error may be behind it. This chain links TRBV6-1 with TRBJ2-1; unclear D gene. The CDR3 extends over 13 amino acids. Germline V gene lookup returns CDR1 MNHNS and CDR2 SASEGT. This CDR3 reads CASSAGIYDEQFF. CDR3 in DNA: TGTGCCAGCAGTGCTGGGATCTACGATGAGCAGTTCTTC.